This is a list of T cell receptor beta chains from one sample in a study of response to subunit inactivated influenza vaccine. In TCRdb, the RT-PCR reads were re-called with MiXCR into one record per CDR3 protein. This sample has around 480,000 distinct CDR3 sequences; about 17% occur once, and the top ten carry less than 4%. The sample consisted of CD4+ T cells sorted from PBMCs, taken roughly 24 months after vaccination. The receptors here all came from a man aged 45 to 75 who received an inactivated influenza vaccine. Both conserved end residues are trimmed from each CDR3. Some rows mark clone size as missing; the rest say once, few, many or name a class of expanded clone.

j_gene,abundance,v_gene,CDR3aa
TRBJ1-4,.,TRBV5-6,ASSGGQGATNEKLF
TRBJ1-1,.,TRBV3-1,ASSQLRVGGAF
TRBJ2-1,few,TRBV5-1,ASSLTSGRALNEQF
TRBJ2-3,.,TRBV2,ASSQGRVDTQY
TRBJ2-7,many,TRBV6-5,ASSYSVSAIAYEQY
TRBJ2-1,few,TRBV20-1,SARAKGGPGYNEQF
TRBJ2-2,.,TRBV4-1,ASSHPGLAGTGELF
TRBJ1-1,.,TRBV9,ASSVQGYTEAF
TRBJ2-5,.,TRBV7-2,ASSTRQGVFETQY
TRBJ2-2,many,TRBV7-8,ASSPSSGLAGELF
TRBJ2-3,few,TRBV5-1,ASSLSQTDTQY
TRBJ2-5,few,TRBV4-2,ASSQGTHRGETQY
TRBJ2-2,.,TRBV11-2,ASKGWLRKNTGELF
TRBJ1-2,.,TRBV9,ASSVRPGQRYGYT
TRBJ2-1,.,TRBV7-2,ASSETSGVYNEQF
TRBJ2-7,few,TRBV7-8,ASSSGQVYEQY
TRBJ2-3,few,TRBV4-2,ASSPNLASLFTDTQY
TRBJ2-7,many,TRBV2,ASSRTSGTYEQY
TRBJ2-7,few,TRBV5-8,ASSDRGTVSYEQY
TRBJ1-1,.,TRBV7-9,ASSLGGKAF
TRBJ2-4,few,TRBV11-3,ASSKDRRAIQY
TRBJ2-1,few,TRBV5-1,ASSLGTGDNEQF
TRBJ1-2,many,TRBV2,ASSERPSYYGYT
TRBJ1-2,few,TRBV4-1,ASSGGHYGYT
TRBJ2-5,many,TRBV20-1,SADNWSVRTFQETQY
TRBJ1-2,many,TRBV7-2,ASSSNYGYT
TRBJ2-2,few,TRBV5-1,ASSRGAANTGELF
TRBJ1-2,.,TRBV12-3/TRBV12-4,ASSAGVGHYGYT
TRBJ2-1,few,TRBV12-3/TRBV12-4,ASSPGQGLNEQF
TRBJ1-3,.,TRBV20-1,SARAWDRRGNTIY
TRBJ1-5,few,TRBV20-1,SAVLGSNQPQH
TRBJ2-2,few,TRBV12-3/TRBV12-4,ASSLIAGGNTGELF